The clone carrying this TCR beta chain has only one observation. The antigen remains undetermined. This may stem from a read error, because a much larger clone lies one nucleotide away. This entry belongs to a study of tumor and adjacent non-tumor tissue in lung cancer. General study findings and limits: Normal lung showed higher cumulative top 100 clone frequency than tumor. Patients with more diverse tumor TCRs had worse survival. Significantly higher TCR diversity was found in tumor than normal lung.

Three rounds of nested PCR, following a modified ARM-PCR protocol, produced the TCRbeta library. MiXCR, applied by TCRdb to the multiplex PCR reads, yields one record per CDR3 protein. The table includes approximately 130,000 distinct CDR3 sequences, 60% to 70% detected once. RNA was extracted from bulk tissue without any cell sorting. Newly diagnosed lung cancer patients had thoracic surgery in China, August–late 2014, without prior chemotherapy. The CDR3 contains 19 residues. Germline CDR1 reads SQVTM; CDR2 reads ANQGSEA. The rearrangement uses TRBV29-1 and TRBJ2-2, with D perhaps assigned TRBD1 or TRBD2 (6 bases each). The origin of this receptor is a man aged 25-45 years with non-small cell lung cancer. Sequenced sample: lung tumor tissue. In DNA form, the CDR3 reads TGCAGCGTTGCAGGACCCTTAAGATCGGGGGCCTCCGTCACCGGGGATCTGTTTTTT. Amino acid sequence: CSVAGPLRSGASVTGDLFF.